The table lists the clone carrying this TCR beta chain with a count of one. The data originate from a study of blood T cell repertoires in COVID-19. The CDR3 is made up of 15 amino acids. From germline, CDR1 is SGHTA and CDR2 FQGTGA. V lost 5 bases to trimming and J lost 2 bases, with 13 bases between them. This table comes from immunoSEQ multiplex PCR, and its TCRdb copy is limited to in-frame clones, with some not included. The sample shows roughly 260,000 clones, roughly nine tenths of them seen only once. This TCR was recovered from a human donor in a cohort exposed to, infected with or recovered from COVID-19 (not recorded which). The donor label of this sample is uncertain. The sample taken for sequencing was PBMCs or T cells enriched from blood (not recorded which). V usage is TRBV7-3 and J usage is TRBJ2-1, with D maybe TRBD2 (5 bases). As DNA, the CDR3 is TGTGCCAGCAGCAAGTCCTGGGAGACCTACAATGAGCAGTTCTTC. This translates into CASSKSWETYNEQFF.